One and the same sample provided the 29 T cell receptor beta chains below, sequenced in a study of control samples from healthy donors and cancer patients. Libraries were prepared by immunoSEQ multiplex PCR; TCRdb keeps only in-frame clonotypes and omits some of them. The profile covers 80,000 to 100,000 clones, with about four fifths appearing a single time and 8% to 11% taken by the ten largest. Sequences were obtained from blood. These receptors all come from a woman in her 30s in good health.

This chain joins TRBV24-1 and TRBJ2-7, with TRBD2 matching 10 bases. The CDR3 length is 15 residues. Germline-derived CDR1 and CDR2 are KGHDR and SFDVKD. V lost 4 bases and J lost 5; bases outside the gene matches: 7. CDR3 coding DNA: TGTGCCACCAGTGACCGGAGCGGGGGGGGCCACGAGCAGTACTTC. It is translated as CATSDRSGGGHEQYF.

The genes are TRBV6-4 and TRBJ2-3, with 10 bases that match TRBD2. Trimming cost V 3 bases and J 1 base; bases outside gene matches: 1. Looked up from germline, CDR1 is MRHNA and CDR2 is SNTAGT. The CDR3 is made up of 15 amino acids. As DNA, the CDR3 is TGTGCCAGCAGTGAAGGGACTAGCGGCACAGATACGCAGTATTTT. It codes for CASSEGTSGTDTQYF.

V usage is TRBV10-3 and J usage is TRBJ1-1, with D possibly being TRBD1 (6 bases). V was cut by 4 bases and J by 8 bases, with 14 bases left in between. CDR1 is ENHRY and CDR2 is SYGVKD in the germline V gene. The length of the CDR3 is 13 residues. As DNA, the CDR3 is TGTGCCATCAGTGCACGTGGGGGGCAAGAAGCTTTCTTT. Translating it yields CAISARGGQEAFF.

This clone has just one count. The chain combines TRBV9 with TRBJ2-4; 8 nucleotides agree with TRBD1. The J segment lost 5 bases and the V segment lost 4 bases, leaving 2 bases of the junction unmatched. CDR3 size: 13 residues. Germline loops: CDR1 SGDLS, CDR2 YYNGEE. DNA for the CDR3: TGTGCCAGCAGCCACAGGGGGGAAAACATTCAGTACTTC. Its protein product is CASSHRGENIQYF.

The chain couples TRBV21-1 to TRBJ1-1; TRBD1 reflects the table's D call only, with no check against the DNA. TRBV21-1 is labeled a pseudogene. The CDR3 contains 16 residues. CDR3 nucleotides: TGTGCCAGCAGCCCCCGATCCGGGACAGGGGGCACTGAAGCTTTCTTT. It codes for CASSPRSGTGGTEAFF.

CDR3 DNA: TGCGCCAGCAGCTTGACGGGACAGGGGAAGACTAACTATGGCTACACCTTC. Amino acids: CASSLTGQGKTNYGYTF. V usage is TRBV5-1 and J usage is TRBJ1-2, with 10 bases identical to TRBD1. With V trimmed by 1 base and J by 0 bases, 6 bases remained unmatched. This CDR3 region has 17 residues. CDR1 is SGHRS, CDR2 YFSETQ, per germline.

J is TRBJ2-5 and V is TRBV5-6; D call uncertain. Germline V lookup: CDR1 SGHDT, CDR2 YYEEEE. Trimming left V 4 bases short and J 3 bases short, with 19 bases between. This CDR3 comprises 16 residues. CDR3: CASSRSKPKKEETQYF. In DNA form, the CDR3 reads TGTGCCAGCAGCCGGTCGAAGCCCAAAAAGGAAGAGACCCAGTACTTC.

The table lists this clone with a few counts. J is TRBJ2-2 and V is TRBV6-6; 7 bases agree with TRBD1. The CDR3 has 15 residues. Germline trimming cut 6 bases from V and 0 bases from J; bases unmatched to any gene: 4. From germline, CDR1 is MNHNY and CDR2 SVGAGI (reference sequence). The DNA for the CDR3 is TGTGCCAGCAGAATCGACAGGGCGAACACCGGGGAGCTGTTTTTT. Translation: CASRIDRANTGELFF.

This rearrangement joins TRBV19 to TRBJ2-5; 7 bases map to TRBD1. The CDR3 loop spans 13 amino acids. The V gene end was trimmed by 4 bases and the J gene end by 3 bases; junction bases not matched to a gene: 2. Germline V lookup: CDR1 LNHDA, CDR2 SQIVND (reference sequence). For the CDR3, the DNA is TGTGCCAGTAGTAGTGGGACAGAAGAGACCCAGTACTTC. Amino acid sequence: CASSSGTEETQYF.

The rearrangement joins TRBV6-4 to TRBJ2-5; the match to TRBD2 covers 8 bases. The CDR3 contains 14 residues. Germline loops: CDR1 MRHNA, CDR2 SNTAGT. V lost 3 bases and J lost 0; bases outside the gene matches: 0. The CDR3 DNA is TGTGCCAGCAGTGAGCGGGGGGACCAAGAGACCCAGTACTTC. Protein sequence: CASSERGDQETQYF.

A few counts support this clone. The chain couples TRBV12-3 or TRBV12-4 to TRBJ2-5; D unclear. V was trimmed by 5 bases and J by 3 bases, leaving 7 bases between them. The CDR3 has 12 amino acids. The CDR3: CASSPPKETQYF. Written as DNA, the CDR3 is TGTGCCAGCAGTCCCCCAAAAGAGACCCAGTACTTC.

This chain's CDR3 is CAWIPGAGVWGYTF. For the CDR3, the DNA is TGTGCCTGGATTCCGGGGGCGGGGGTGTGGGGCTACACCTTC. The V gene is TRBV30, the J gene TRBJ1-2; weak D call: TRBD1 (6 bases). The CDR3 consists of 14 residues. Trimming pared 4 bases from V and 8 bases from J, leaving 20 bases between. Germline CDR1 reads GTSNPN; CDR2 reads SVGIG (reference sequence).

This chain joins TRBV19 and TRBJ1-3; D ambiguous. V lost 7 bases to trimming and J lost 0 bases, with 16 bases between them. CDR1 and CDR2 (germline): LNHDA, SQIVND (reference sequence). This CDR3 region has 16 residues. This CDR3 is CASTMASELSGNTIYF. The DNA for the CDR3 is TGTGCCAGTACAATGGCTTCGGAACTCTCTGGAAACACCATATATTTT.

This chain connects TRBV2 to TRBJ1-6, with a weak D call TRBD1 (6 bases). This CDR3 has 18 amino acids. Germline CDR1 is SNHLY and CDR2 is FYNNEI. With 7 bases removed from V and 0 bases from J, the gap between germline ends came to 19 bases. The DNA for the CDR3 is TGTGCCAGCAAGGGGCCGGGGGGCGCGAGCTCCTATAATTCACCCCTCCACTTT. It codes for CASKGPGGASSYNSPLHF.

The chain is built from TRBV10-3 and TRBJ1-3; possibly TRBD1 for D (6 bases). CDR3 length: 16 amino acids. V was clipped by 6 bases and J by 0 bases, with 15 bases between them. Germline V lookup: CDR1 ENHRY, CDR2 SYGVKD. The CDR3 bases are TGTGCCATCAGCGAAAGCGGACAGAGCTCTGGAAACACCATATATTTT. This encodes CAISESGQSSGNTIYF.

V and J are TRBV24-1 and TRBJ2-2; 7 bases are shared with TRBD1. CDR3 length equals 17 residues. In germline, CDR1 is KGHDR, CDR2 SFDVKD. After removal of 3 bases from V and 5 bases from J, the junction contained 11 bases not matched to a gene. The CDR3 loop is CATSDHSGTVETGELFF. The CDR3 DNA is TGTGCCACCAGTGATCATTCCGGGACAGTGGAAACCGGGGAGCTGTTTTTT.

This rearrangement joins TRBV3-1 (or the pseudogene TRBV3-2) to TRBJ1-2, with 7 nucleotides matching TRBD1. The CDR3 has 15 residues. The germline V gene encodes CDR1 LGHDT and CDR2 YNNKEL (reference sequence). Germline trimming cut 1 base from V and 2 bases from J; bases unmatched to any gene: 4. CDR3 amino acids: CASSQGLQGNYGYTF. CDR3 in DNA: TGTGCCAGCAGCCAAGGACTACAGGGGAACTATGGCTACACCTTC.

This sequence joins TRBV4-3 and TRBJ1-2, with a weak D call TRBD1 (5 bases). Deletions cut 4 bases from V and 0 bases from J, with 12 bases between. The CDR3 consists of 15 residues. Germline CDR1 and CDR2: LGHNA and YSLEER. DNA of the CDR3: TGCGCCAGCAGCCGGGGACGGACGTCTAACTATGGCTACACCTTC. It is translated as CASSRGRTSNYGYTF.

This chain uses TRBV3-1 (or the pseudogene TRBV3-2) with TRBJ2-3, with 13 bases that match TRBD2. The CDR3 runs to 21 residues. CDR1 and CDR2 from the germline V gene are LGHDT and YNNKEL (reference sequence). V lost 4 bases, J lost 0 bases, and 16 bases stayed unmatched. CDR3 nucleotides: TGTGCCAGCAGCCCGCTTTATCCGACTAGCGGGGGGTCCTCTAGCACAGATACGCAGTATTTT. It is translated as CASSPLYPTSGGSSSTDTQYF.

The CDR3 region has the DNA TGTGCCAGCAGCACGGACCCGAATGGCTACACCTTC. This encodes CASSTDPNGYTF. The rearrangement uses TRBV7-2 and TRBJ1-2; D uncertain. This CDR3 contains 12 residues. Deletions cut 5 bases from V and 6 bases from J, with 10 bases between. In germline, CDR1 is SGHTA, CDR2 FQGNSA. The full variable domain, with the rest looked up from reference TRBV7-2 and TRBJ1-2, is GAGVSQSPSNKVTEKGKDVELRCDPISGHTALYWYRQSLGQGLEFLIYFQGNSAPDKSGLPSDRFSAERTGGSVSTLTIQRTQQEDSAVYLCASSTDPNGYTFGSGTRLTVV.

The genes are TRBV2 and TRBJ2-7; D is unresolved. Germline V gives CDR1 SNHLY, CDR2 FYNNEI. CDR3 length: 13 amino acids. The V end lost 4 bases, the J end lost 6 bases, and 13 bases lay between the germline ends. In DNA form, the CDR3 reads TGTGCCAGCAGTGGCCATCCAGTCTCCGAGCAGTACTTC. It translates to CASSGHPVSEQYF.

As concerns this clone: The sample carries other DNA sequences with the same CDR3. DNA of the CDR3: TGTGCCAGCAGCCAAGGCCGCGCGGACAGCACAGATACGCAGTATTTT. Encoded protein: CASSQGRADSTDTQYF. The rearrangement joins TRBV4-2 to TRBJ2-3; D remains unclear. CDR1 and CDR2 from the germline V gene are LGHNA and YNFKEQ. Trimming took off 1 base at V and 0 bases at J, with 11 bases between the two ends. This CDR3 is built from 16 residues.

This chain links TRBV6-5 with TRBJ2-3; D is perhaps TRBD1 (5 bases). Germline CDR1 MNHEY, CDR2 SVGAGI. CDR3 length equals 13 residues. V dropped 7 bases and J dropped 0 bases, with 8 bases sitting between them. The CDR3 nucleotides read TGTGCCAGCAAACAGGCTAGCACAGATACGCAGTATTTT. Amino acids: CASKQASTDTQYF.

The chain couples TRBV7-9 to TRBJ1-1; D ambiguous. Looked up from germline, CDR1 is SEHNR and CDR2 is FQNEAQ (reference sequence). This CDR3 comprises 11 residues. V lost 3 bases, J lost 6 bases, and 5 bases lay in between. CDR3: CASSFTPEAFF. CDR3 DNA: TGTGCCAGCAGCTTTACCCCTGAAGCTTTCTTT.

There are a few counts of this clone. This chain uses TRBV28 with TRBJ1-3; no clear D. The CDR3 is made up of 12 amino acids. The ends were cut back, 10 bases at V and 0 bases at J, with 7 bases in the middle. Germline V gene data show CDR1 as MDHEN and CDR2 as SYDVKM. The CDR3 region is CATHNSGNTIYF. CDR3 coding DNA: TGTGCCACCCACAACTCTGGAAACACCATATATTTT.

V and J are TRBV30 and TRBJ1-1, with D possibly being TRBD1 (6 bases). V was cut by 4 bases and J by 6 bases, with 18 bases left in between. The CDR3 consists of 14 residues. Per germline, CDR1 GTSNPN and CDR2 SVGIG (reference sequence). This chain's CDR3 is CAWTHGRGFAEAFF. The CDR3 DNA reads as TGTGCCTGGACTCACGGCAGGGGTTTCGCTGAAGCTTTCTTT. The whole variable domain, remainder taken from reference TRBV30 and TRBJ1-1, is SQTIHQWPATLVQPVGSPLSLECTVEGTSNPNLYWYRQAAGRGLQLLFYSVGIGQISSEVPQNLSASRPQDRQFILSSKKLLLSDSGFYLCAWTHGRGFAEAFFGQGTRLTVV.

The CDR3 coding sequence is TGTGCCAGCAGTGAGTTAAACACCGGGGAGCTGTTTTTT. This codes for CASSELNTGELFF. The V gene is TRBV6-4, the J gene TRBJ2-2; D call uncertain. Trimming pared 3 bases from V and 2 bases from J, leaving 4 bases between. Per the germline V gene, CDR1 is MRHNA and CDR2 is SNTAGT. The CDR3 totals 13 residues.

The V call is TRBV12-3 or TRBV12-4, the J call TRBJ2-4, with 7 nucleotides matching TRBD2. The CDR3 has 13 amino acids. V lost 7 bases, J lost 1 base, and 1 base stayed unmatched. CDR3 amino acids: CASTGGAKNIQYF. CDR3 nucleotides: TGTGCCAGCACGGGGGGTGCCAAAAACATTCAGTACTTC.

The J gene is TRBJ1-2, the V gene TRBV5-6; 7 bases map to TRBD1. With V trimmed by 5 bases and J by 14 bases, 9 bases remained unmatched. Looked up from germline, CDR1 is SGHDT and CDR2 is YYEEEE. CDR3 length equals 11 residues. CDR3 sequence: CASRLRQGQTF. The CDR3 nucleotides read TGTGCCAGCAGATTACGACAGGGTCAAACCTTC.